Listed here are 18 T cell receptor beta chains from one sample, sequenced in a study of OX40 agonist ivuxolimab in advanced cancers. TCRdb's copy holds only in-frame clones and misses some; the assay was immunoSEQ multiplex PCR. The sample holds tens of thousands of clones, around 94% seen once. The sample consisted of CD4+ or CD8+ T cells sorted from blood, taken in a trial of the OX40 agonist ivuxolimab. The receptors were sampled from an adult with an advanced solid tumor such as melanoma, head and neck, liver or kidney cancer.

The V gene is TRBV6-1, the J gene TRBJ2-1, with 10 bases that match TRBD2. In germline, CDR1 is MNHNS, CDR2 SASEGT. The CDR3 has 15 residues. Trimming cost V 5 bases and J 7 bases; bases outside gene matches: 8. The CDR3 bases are TGTGCCAGCAGTCCTCAAGCGGGAGGGCCGAATGAGCAGTTCTTC. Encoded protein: CASSPQAGGPNEQFF.

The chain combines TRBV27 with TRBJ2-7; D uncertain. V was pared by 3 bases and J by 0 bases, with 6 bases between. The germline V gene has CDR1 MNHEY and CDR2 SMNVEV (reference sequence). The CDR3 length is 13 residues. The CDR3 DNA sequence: TGTGCCAGCAGTTTGGGAAACTCCTACGAGCAGTACTTC. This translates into CASSLGNSYEQYF.

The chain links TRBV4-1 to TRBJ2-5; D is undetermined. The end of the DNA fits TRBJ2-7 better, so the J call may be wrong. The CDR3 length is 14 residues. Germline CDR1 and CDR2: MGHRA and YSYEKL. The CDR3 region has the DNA TGCGCCAGCAGCCAGCCTACGTCCGAAAACGAGCAGTACTTC. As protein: CASSQPTSENEQYF.

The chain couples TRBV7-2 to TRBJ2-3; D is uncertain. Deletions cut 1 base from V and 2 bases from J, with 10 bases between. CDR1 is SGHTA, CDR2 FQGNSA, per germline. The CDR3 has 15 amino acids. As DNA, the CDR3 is TGTGCCAGCAGCTTAGTATACGCGGACACAGATACGCAGTATTTT. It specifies CASSLVYADTDTQYF.

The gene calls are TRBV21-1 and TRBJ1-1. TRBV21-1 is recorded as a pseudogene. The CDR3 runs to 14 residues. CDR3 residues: CASSTRAWWPSAFF. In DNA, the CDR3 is TGTGCCAGCAGCACTCGGGCATGGTGGCCATCGGCTTTCTTT.

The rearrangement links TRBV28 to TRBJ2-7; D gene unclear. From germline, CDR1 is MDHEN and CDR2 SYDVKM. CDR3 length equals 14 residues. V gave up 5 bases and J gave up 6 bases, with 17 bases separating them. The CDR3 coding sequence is TGTGCCAGCAGTCGGGCTGGCCTCGTTCCCGAGCAGTACTTC. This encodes CASSRAGLVPEQYF.

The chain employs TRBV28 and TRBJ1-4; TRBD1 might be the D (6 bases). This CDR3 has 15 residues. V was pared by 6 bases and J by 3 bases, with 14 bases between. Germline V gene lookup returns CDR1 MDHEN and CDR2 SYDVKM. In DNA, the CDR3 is TGTGCCAGCAGCCAGGACAGTGCGGCTAATGAAAAACTGTTTTTT. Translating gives CASSQDSAANEKLFF.

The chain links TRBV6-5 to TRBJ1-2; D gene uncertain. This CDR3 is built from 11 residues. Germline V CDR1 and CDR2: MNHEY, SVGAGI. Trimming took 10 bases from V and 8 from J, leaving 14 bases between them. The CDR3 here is CATTPDGGYTF. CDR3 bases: TGTGCCACCACGCCGGACGGCGGCTACACCTTC.

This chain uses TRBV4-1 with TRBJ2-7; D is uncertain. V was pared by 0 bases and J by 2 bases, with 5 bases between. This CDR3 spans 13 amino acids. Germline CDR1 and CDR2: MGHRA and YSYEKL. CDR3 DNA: TGCGCCAGCAGCCAAGACGAAGCCTACGAGCAGTACTTC. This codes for CASSQDEAYEQYF.

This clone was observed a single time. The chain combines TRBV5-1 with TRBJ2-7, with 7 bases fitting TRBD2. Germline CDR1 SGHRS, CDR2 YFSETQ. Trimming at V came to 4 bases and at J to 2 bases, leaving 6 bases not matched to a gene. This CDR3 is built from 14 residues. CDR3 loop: CASSLTSGAYEQYF. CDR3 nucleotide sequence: TGCGCCAGCAGCCTGACCAGCGGGGCCTACGAGCAGTACTTC.

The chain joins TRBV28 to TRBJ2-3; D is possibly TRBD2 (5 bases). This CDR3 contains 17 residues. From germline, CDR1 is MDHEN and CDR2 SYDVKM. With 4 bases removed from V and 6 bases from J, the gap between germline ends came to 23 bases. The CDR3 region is CASSSSRRRIPSDTQYF. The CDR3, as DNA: TGTGCCAGCAGTTCAAGTCGGCGGAGGATCCCCTCCGATACGCAGTATTTT.

The CDR3 loop is CASSQDWSSGAYEQYF. The CDR3 DNA follows: TGTGCCAGCAGCCAAGATTGGAGTAGCGGAGCCTACGAGCAGTACTTC. The chain is built from TRBV4-2 and TRBJ2-7; D might be TRBD2 (6 bases). Trimming left V 0 bases short and J 2 bases short, with 14 bases between. The CDR3 runs to 16 residues. Germline V gene lookup returns CDR1 LGHNA and CDR2 YNFKEQ.

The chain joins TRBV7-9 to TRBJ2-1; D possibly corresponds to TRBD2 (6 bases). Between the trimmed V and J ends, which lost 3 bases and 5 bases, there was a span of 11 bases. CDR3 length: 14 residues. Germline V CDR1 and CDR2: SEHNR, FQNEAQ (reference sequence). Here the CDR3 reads CASSFGGTHNEQFF. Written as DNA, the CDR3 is TGTGCCAGCAGCTTCGGCGGGACTCACAATGAGCAGTTCTTC.

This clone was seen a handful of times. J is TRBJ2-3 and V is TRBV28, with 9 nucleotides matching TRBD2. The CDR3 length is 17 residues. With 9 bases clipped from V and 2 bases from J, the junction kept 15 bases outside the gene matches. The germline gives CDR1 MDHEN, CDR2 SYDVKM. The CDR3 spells CASKLAGRLIHTDTQYF. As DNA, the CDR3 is TGTGCCAGTAAACTAGCGGGCCGACTCATCCACACAGATACGCAGTATTTT.

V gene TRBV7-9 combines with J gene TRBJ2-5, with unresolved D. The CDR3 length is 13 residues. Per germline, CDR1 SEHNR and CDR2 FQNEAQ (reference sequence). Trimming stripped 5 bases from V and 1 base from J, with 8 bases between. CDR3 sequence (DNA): TGTGCCAGCAGCCCCCAGGCCCAAGAGACCCAGTACTTC. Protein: CASSPQAQETQYF.

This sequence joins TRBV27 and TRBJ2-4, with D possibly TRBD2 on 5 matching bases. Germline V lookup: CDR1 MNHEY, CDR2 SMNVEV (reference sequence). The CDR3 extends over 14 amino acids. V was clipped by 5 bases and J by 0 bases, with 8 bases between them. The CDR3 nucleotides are TGTGCCAGCAGTCTCGGAGGAGCCAAAAACATTCAGTACTTC. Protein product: CASSLGGAKNIQYF.

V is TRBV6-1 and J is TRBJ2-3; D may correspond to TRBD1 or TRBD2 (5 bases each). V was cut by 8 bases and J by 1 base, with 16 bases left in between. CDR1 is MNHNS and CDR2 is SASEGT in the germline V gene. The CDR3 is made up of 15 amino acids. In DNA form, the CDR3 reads TGTGCCAGCCAGAGGGGCGGCCCCGGCACAGATACGCAGTATTTT. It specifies CASQRGGPGTDTQYF.

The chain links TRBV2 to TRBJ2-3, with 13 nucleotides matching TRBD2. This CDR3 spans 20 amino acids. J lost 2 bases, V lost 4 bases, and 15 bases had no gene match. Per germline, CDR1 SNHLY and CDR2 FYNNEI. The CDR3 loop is CASSAAGTSGVAESTDTQYF. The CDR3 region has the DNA TGTGCCAGCAGTGCAGCCGGGACTAGCGGGGTGGCCGAATCCACAGATACGCAGTATTTT.